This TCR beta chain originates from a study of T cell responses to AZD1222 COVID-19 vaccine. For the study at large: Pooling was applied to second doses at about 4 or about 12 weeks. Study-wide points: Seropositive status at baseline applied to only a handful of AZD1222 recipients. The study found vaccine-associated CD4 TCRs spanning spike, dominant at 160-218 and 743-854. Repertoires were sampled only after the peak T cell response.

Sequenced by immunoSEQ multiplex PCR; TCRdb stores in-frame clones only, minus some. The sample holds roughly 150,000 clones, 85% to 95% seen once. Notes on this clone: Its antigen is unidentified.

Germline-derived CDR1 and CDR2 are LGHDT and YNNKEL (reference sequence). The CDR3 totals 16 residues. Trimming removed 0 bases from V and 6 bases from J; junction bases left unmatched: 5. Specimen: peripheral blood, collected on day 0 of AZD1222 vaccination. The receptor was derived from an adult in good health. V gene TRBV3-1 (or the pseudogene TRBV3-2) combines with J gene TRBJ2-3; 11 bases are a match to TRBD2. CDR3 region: CASSQELAGAVDTQYF. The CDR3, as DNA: TGTGCCAGCAGCCAAGAACTAGCGGGGGCAGTGGATACGCAGTATTTT.